This TCR beta chain is from a study of shared clonotypes between healthy human individuals. Study background: The people who gave samples were a couple of women and a few men aged 18 to 49.

The table came from immunoSEQ multiplex PCR; TCRdb's copy has only in-frame clones and leaves some out. The sample records roughly 2 million clones, around 95% being singletons. As regards this clone: Its specificity is unknown.

Study results and caveats: In general, naive subsets displayed greater estimated richness than memory subsets did.

Germline CDR1 reads SQVTM; CDR2 reads ANQGSEA. Trimming stripped 4 bases from V and 3 bases from J, with 15 bases between. CDR3 size: 14 residues. The chain joins TRBV29-1 to TRBJ1-1; a possible D gene is TRBD1 (5 bases). This receptor was taken from a man younger than 35 in good health. Material for sequencing was naive CD4+ T cells sorted from blood. Subset in this sample: CD45RA+ positively selected. This chain's CDR3 is CSVAFEGADTEAFF. CDR3 bases: TGCAGCGTTGCCTTCGAAGGGGCTGACACTGAAGCTTTCTTT.